The source of this T cell receptor (beta chain) is a study of cytomegalovirus exposure and HLA in healthy donors. Whole-study findings and limits: When analyzed later, a missense DCLRE1C variant was found to be linked to TCR beta V- and J-gene trimming. Immune exposure data for these donors was limited to CMV serostatus.

The PCR made use of 60 Vbeta and 13 Jbeta primers. Authors' data handling: A follow-up analysis tallied 86 million or so unique TCR beta chains, approximately 10 million shared. Using immunoSEQ multiplex PCR, the repertoire was profiled, and TCRdb retains in-frame clones only, with some absent. V and J calls and clone size follow that table, whereas D and trimming were derived from the DNA. The sample shows 150,000 to 170,000 clones, 70% to 80% of them seen only once. Every donor was a healthy person donating bone marrow. The J segment lost 6 bases and the V segment lost 0 bases, leaving 7 bases of the junction unmatched. CDR3 length: 16 residues. Germline V gene lookup returns CDR1 MNHEY and CDR2 SVGAGI. Points on this clone: The antigen remains unidentified.

V gene TRBV6-5 combines with J gene TRBJ2-4; 8 positions agree with TRBD2. The clonotype comes from a man younger than 45 in good health and CMV-seropositive. Sequenced: PBMCs. CDR3 coding DNA: TGTGCCAGCAGTTACTCGTTGGATCTAGCGGGAAACATTCAGTACTTC. Translated: CASSYSLDLAGNIQYF.